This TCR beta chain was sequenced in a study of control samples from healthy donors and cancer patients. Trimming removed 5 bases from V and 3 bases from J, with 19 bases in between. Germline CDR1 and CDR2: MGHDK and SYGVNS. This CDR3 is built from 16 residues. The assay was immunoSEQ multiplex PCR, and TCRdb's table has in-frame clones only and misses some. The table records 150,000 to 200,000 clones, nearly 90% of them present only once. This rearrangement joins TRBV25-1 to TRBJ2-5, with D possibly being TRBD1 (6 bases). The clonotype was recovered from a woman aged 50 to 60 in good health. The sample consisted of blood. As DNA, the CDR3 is TGTGCCAGCAGTTCTGGGGGCACAACTTCAAAAGAGACCCAGTACTTC. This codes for CASSSGGTTSKETQYF.